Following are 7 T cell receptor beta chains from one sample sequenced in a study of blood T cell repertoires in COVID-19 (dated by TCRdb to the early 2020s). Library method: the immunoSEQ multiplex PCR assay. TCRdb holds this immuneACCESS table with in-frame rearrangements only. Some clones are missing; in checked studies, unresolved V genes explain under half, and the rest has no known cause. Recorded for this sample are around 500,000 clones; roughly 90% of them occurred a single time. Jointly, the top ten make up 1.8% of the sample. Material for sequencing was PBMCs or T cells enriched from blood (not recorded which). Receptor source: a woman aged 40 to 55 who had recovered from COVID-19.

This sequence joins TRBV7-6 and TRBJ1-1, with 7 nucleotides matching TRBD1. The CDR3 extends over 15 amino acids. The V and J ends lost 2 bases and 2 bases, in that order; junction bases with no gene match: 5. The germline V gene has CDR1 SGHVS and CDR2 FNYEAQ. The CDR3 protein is CASSLRTGRNTEAFF. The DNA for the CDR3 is TGTGCCAGCAGCTTACGGACAGGCCGCAACACTGAAGCTTTCTTT.

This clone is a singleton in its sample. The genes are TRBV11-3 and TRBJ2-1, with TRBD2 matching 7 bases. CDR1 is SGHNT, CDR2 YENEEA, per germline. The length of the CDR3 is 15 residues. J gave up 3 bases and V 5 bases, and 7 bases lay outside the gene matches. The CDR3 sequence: CASSPEASGYNEQFF. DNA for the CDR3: TGTGCCAGCAGCCCAGAGGCTAGCGGCTACAATGAGCAGTTCTTC.

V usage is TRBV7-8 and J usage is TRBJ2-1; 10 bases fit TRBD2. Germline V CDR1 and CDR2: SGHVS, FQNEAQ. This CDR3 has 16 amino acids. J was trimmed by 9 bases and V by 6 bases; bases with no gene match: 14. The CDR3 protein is CASRIRSAGGPREQFF. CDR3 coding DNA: TGTGCCAGCAGAATTAGGTCAGCGGGAGGGCCGCGTGAGCAGTTCTTC.

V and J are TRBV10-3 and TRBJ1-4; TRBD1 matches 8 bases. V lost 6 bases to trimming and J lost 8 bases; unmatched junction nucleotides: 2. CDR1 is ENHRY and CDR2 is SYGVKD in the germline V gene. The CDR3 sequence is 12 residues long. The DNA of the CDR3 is TGTGCCATCAGGGACAGGGACGAAAAACTGTTTTTT. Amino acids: CAIRDRDEKLFF.

CDR3 residues: CATSDPGQDGEKLFF. The CDR3 DNA follows: TGTGCCACCAGTGACCCTGGACAGGACGGCGAAAAACTGTTTTTT. This chain uses TRBV24-1 with TRBJ1-4; 7 positions agree with TRBD1. Germline assignment: CDR1 KGHDR and CDR2 SFDVKD. CDR3 size: 15 residues. Trimming removed 4 bases from V and 8 bases from J; junction bases left unmatched: 9.

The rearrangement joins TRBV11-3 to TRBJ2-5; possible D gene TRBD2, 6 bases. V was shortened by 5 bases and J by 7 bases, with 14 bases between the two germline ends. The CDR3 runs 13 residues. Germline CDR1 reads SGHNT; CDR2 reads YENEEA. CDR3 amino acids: CASSPEGDGTQYF. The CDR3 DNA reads TGTGCCAGCAGCCCGGAGGGTGACGGGACCCAGTACTTC.

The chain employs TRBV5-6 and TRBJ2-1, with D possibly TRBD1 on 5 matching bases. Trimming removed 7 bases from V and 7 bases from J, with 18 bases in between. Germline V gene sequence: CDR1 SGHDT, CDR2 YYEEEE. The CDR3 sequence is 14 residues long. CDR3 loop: CASSPLIRGNEQFF. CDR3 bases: TGTGCCAGCTCCCCGTTGATTAGGGGAAATGAGCAGTTCTTC.